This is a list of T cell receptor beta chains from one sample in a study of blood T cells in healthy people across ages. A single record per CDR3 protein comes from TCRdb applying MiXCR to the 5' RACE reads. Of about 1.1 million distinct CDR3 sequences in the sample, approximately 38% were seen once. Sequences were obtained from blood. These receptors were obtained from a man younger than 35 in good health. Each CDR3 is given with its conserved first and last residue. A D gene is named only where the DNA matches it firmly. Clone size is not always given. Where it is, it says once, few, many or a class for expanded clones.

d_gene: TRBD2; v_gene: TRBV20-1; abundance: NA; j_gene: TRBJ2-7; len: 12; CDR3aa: CSFGLEGDEQYF; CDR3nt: TGCAGTTTCGGACTAGAAGGTGATGAGCAGTACTTC
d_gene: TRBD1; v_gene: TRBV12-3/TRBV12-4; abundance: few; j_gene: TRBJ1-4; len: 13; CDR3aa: CASSRTGNEKLFF; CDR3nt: TGTGCCAGCAGCCGGACAGGGAATGAAAAACTGTTTTTT
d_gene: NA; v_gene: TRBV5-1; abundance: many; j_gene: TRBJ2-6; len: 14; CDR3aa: CASKQNSGANVLTF; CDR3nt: TGCGCCAGCAAGCAGAACTCTGGGGCCAACGTCCTGACTTTC
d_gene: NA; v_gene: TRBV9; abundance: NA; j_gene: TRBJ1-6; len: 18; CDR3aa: CASSVAEDSGSYNSPLHF; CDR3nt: TGTGCCAGCAGCGTAGCGGAGGACTCCGGCTCCTATAATTCACCCCTCCACTTT
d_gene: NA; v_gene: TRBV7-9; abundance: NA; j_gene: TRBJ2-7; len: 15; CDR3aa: CASSTGTPESYEQYF; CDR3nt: TGTGCCAGCAGCACCGGGACACCGGAATCCTACGAGCAGTACTTC
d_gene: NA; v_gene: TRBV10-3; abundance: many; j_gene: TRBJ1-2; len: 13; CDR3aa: CAINNDRSHGYTF; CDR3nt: TGTGCCATCAATAACGACAGGTCTCATGGCTACACCTTC
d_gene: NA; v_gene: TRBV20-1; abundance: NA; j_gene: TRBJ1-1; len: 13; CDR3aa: CSAGGRTNTEAFF; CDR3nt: TGCAGTGCTGGAGGACGAACGAACACTGAAGCTTTCTTT
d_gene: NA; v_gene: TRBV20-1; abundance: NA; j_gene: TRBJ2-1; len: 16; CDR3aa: CSALTYRRAHQETQFF; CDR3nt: TGCAGCGCACTGACGTATCGGCGGGCACACCAAGAGACCCAGTTCTTC
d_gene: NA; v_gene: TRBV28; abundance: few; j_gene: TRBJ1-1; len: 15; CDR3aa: CASVSSFTSHAEAFF; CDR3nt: TGTGCCAGTGTCTCATCATTTACAAGTCATGCTGAAGCTTTCTTT
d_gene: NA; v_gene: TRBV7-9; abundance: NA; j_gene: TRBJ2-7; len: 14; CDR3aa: CASSPSLAPWEQYF; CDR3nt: TGTGCCAGCAGCCCCTCCTTGGCCCCGTGGGAGCAGTACTTC
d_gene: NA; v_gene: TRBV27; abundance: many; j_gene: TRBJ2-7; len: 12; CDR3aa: CASSGTGHEQYF; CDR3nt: TGTGCCAGCAGTGGTACGGGACACGAGCAGTACTTC
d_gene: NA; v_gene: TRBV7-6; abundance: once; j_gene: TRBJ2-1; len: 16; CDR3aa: CASSSIRGTGDNEQFF; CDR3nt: TGTGCCAGCAGCTCCATTAGGGGAACCGGCGACAATGAGCAGTTCTTC
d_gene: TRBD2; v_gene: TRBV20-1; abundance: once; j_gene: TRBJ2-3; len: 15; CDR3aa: CSAPVAGESRNTQYF; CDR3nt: TGCAGTGCACCAGTAGCGGGGGAATCCAGGAATACGCAGTATTTT
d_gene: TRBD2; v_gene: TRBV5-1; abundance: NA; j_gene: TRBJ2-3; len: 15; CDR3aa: CASSWEGRGTDTQYF; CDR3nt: TGCGCCAGCAGCTGGGAGGGGAGGGGCACAGATACGCAGTATTTT
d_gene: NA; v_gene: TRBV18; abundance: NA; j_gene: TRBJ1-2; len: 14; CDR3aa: CASSPPSGDYGYTF; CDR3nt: TGTGCCAGCTCACCACCGTCGGGGGACTATGGCTACACCTTC
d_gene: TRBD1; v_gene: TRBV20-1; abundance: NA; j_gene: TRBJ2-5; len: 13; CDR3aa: CSALGQDGETQYF; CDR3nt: TGCAGTGCTCTTGGACAGGATGGAGAGACCCAGTACTTC
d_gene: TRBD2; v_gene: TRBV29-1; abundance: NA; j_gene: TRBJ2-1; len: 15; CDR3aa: CSVETDSGGVFEQFF; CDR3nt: TGCAGCGTTGAAACAGATAGCGGGGGGGTGTTTGAGCAGTTCTTC
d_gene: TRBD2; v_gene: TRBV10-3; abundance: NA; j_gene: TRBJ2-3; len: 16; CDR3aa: CAISVPSGGALDTQYF; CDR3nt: TGTGCCATCAGTGTCCCTAGCGGGGGGGCATTAGATACGCAGTATTTT
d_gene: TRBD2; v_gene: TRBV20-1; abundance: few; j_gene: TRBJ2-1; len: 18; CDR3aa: CSARKGGGLVSSYNEQFF; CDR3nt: TGCAGTGCTAGAAAAGGCGGGGGGCTCGTGAGCTCCTACAATGAGCAGTTCTTC
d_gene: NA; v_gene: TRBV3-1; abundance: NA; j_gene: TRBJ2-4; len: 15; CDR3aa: CASSQSGVAKNIQYF; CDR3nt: TGTGCCAGCAGCCAATCAGGAGTAGCCAAAAACATTCAGTACTTC
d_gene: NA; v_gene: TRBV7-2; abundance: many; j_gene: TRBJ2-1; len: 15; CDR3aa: CASSPGVLLSNEQFF; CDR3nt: TGTGCCAGCAGCCCAGGGGTCTTGTTAAGCAATGAGCAGTTCTTC
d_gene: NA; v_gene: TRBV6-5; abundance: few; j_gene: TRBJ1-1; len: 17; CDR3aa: CASSYLLEDLMNTEAFF; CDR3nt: TGTGCCAGCAGTTACCTCCTCGAGGATCTCATGAACACTGAAGCTTTCTTT
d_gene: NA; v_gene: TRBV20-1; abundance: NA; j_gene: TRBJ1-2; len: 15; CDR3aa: CSARDYGVKNYGYTF; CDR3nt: TGCAGTGCTAGAGATTACGGGGTGAAGAACTATGGCTACACCTTC
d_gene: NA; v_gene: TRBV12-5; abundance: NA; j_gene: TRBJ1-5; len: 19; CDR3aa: CASGLGVDRRGAENQPQHF; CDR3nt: TGTGCTAGTGGTTTGGGTGTGGATCGTAGGGGCGCTGAGAATCAGCCCCAGCATTTT
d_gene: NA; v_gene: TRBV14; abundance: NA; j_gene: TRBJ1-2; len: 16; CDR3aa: CASSQGGDGTNYGYTF; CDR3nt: TGTGCCAGCAGCCAAGGGGGGGACGGCACTAACTATGGCTACACCTTC
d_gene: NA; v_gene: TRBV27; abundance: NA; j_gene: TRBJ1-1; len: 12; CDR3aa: CASSTTGSEAFF; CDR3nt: TGTGCCAGCAGTACTACAGGGTCTGAAGCTTTCTTT
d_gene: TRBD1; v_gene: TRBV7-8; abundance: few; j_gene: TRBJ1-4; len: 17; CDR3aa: CASSFGQGALRPEKLFF; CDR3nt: TGTGCCAGCAGCTTTGGACAGGGGGCCCTTCGCCCCGAAAAACTGTTTTTT
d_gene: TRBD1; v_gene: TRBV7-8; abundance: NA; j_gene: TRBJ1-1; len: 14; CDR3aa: CASSTGVINTEAFF; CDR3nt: TGTGCCAGCAGCACAGGGGTCATAAACACTGAAGCTTTCTTT
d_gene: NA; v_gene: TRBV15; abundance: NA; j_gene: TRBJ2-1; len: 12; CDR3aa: CATSRPQETQFF; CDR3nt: TGTGCCACCAGCAGGCCCCAAGAGACCCAGTTCTTC
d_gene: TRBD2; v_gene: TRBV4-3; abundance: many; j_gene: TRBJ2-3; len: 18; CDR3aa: CASSQTTSGGMNPDTQYF; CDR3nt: TGCGCCAGCAGCCAGACGACTAGCGGGGGGATGAATCCAGATACGCAGTATTTT
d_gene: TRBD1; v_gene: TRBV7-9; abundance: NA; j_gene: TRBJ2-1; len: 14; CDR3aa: CASSFGTGEETQFF; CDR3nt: TGTGCCAGCAGCTTCGGGACAGGGGAAGAGACCCAGTTCTTC
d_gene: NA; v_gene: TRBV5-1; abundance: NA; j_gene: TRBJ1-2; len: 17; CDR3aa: CASSSIKGAPTPDGYTF; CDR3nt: TGCGCCAGCAGCTCAATCAAAGGGGCACCAACCCCTGATGGCTACACCTTC
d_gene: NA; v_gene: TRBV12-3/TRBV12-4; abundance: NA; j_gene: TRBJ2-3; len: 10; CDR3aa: CASNPSTEYF; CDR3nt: TGTGCCAGCAATCCGTCGACAGAGTATTTT
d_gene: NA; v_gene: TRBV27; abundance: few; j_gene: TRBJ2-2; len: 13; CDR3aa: CASRQGVGGELFF; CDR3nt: TGTGCCAGCAGACAGGGTGTTGGCGGGGAGCTGTTTTTT
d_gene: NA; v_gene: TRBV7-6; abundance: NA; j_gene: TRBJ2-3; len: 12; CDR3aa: CASSRDFDTRYF; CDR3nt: TGTGCCAGCAGCCGGGACTTCGATACGCGGTATTTT
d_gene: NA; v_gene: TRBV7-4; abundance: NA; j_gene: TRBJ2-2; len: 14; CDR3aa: CASSADSNAGELFF; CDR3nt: TGTGCCAGCAGCGCGGACAGTAACGCCGGGGAGCTGTTTTTT
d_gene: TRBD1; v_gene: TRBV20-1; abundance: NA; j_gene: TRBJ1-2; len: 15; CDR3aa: CSATGDNTLNYGYTF; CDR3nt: TGCAGTGCGACAGGGGATAACACGCTTAACTATGGCTACACCTTC
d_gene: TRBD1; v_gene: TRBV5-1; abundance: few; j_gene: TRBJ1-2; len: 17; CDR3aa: CASSEGTGGQLHYGYTF; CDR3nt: TGCGCCAGCAGCGAAGGGACAGGGGGACAATTGCACTATGGCTACACCTTC
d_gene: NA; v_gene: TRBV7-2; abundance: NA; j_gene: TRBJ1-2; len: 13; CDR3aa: CASMRRENYGYTF; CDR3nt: TGTGCCAGCATGAGGCGAGAAAACTATGGCTACACCTTC